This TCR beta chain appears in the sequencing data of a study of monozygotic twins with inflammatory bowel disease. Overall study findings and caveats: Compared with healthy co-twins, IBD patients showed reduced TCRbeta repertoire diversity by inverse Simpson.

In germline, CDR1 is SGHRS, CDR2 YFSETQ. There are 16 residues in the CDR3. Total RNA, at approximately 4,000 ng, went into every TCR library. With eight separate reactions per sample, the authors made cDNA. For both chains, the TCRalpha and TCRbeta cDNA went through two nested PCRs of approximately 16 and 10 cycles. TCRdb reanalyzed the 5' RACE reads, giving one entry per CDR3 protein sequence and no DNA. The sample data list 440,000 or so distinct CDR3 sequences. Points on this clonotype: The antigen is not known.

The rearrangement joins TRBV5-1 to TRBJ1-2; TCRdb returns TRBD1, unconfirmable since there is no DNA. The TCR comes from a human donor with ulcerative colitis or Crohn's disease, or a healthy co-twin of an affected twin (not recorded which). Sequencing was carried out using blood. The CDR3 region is CASSSLYRRGLAGYTF.